The entry below gives a single TCR beta chain sequence along with its context. Its antigen is as yet unknown. Full-length variable regions came from constant-region reverse primers plus semi-nested Nested Universal Primer A PCR. MiXCR, applied by TCRdb to the 5' RACE reads, yields one record per CDR3 protein. The table includes more than 8,000 distinct CDR3 sequences, roughly 25% detected once. Study-wide results and caveats: Tumor Tregs overlapped most with tumor, then blood, naive CD4+ cells. The larger cohort examined one V-J beta rearrangement, not whole repertoires. The TCR gene usage of tumor memory CD4+ T cells clustered together with blood and lymph node memory CD4+ cells and with lymph node naive CD4+ cells.

Cells sorted as Tregs were CD4+, CD25+ and CD127-/low. Germline V lookup: CDR1 SGHDN, CDR2 FVKESK. Trimming pared 1 base from V and 10 bases from J, leaving 8 bases between. The length of the CDR3 is 12 residues. The sequenced sample consisted of Tregs sorted from blood. The receptor's source is a female donor with breast cancer. The chain joins TRBV14 to TRBJ2-1; possible D gene TRBD2, 5 bases. Here the CDR3 reads CASSQATREQFF. For the CDR3, the DNA is TGTGCCAGCAGCCAAGCTACTAGGGAGCAGTTCTTC.